This T cell receptor (beta chain) originates from a study of Graves' ophthalmopathy and Graves' hyperthyroidism. The germline V gene encodes CDR1 LNHNV and CDR2 YYDKDF (reference sequence). J gave up 11 bases and V 5 bases, and 6 bases lay outside the gene matches. The CDR3 is 13 amino acids. Beta-chain TCR CDR3 regions were amplified from RNA transcripts. First-round RT-PCR employed HTBI primers, with a second-round multiplex PCR after it. Each CDR3 protein is one row after TCRdb ran MiXCR on the multiplex PCR reads. Of 580,000 or so distinct CDR3 sequences listed, under 45% were seen once; the top ten hold about 4.1%.

The chain combines TRBV15 with TRBJ1-4; 9 bases agree with TRBD1. The sequencing input was peripheral blood or thyroid tissue (not recorded which). The clonotype was recovered from an adult man with Graves' hyperthyroidism. CDR3 DNA: TGTGCCACCAGCTTCGACAGGGGGGGGAAACTGTTTTTT. Translation gives CATSFDRGGKLFF.